These 25 T cell receptor beta chains were all obtained from the same sample, sequenced in a study of blood T cell repertoires in COVID-19 (dated by TCRdb to between 2020 and 2021). Library preparation was by the immunoSEQ multiplex PCR assay. The table was pulled from immuneACCESS by TCRdb, which kept in-frame rearrangements only. Such tables lose some clones; where checked, under half of the loss comes from unresolved V genes, and the rest has no known cause. In this sample the table shows 43,000 or so clones, approximately 90% of which occur a single time. The ten most abundant clones make up 4.5% to 6.5% of the sample. Material for sequencing was peripheral blood. These receptors all stem from a human donor in a cohort sampled during active COVID-19.

The rearrangement joins TRBV7-3 to TRBJ2-1; D is ambiguous. CDR3 length equals 15 residues. The V end lost 5 bases, the J end lost 0 bases, and 11 bases lay between the germline ends. The germline V gene encodes CDR1 SGHTA and CDR2 FQGTGA. DNA of the CDR3: TGTGCCAGCAGCCGGCGGAAAAGCTCCTACAATGAGCAGTTCTTC. Residues: CASSRRKSSYNEQFF. The full variable domain, its missing parts supplied by reference TRBV7-3 and TRBJ2-1, is GAGVSQTPSNKVTEKGKYVELRCDPISGHTALYWYRQSLGQGPEFLIYFQGTGAADDSGLPNDRFFAVRPEGSVSTLKIQRTERGDSAVYLCASSRRKSSYNEQFFGPGTRLTVL.

This chain connects TRBV7-6 to TRBJ2-2, with 14 nucleotides matching TRBD2. The CDR3 runs to 21 residues. The V gene end was trimmed by 5 bases and the J gene end by 0 bases; junction bases not matched to a gene: 14. Germline-derived CDR1 and CDR2 are SGHVS and FNYEAQ. The CDR3 here is CASSTRLAGGLAPANTGELFF. DNA of the CDR3: TGTGCCAGCAGCACGCGACTAGCGGGGGGGCTAGCCCCCGCGAACACCGGGGAGCTGTTTTTT.

V usage is TRBV5-1 and J usage is TRBJ2-3; D ambiguous. Per germline, CDR1 SGHRS and CDR2 YFSETQ. V lost 4 bases, J lost 4 bases, and 13 bases lay in between. This CDR3 contains 14 residues. As DNA, the CDR3 is TGCGCCAGCAGCGCCCTAGGTGCCGCAGATACGCAGTATTTT. It is translated as CASSALGAADTQYF.

The chain uses TRBV5-1 and TRBJ1-1; D possibly corresponds to TRBD1 (5 bases). Looked up from germline, CDR1 is SGHRS and CDR2 is YFSETQ. The CDR3 covers 13 residues. The ends were cut back, 3 bases at V and 6 bases at J, with 12 bases in the middle. The CDR3 sequence: CASSSQGIPEAFF. CDR3 DNA: TGCGCCAGCAGCTCGCAGGGTATCCCTGAAGCTTTCTTT.

The chain couples TRBV15 to TRBJ2-1, with TRBD1 matching over 8 bases. The V gene's germline CDR1 is LNHNV and CDR2 YYDKDF (reference sequence). The CDR3 has 14 residues. Trimming cost V 3 bases and J 9 bases; bases outside gene matches: 7. Here the CDR3 DNA reads TGTGCCACCAGCAGGGACAGGGTATTGCGTGAGCAGTTCTTC. Amino acids: CATSRDRVLREQFF.

This clone was seen a single time. In DNA, the CDR3 is TGTGCCAGCAGCGCCGCCGGGACAGGTCCTACGGAGCAGTACTTC. Its protein product is CASSAAGTGPTEQYF. The chain couples TRBV5-4 to TRBJ2-7; 8 bases line up with TRBD1. Germline assignment: CDR1 SGHNT and CDR2 YYREEE (reference sequence). The trim removed 4 bases at V and 7 bases at J, leaving 13 bases unmatched. This CDR3 has 15 residues.

The chain recombines TRBV6-2 or TRBV6-3 with TRBJ2-6, with TRBD2 matching 12 bases. J gave up 2 bases and V 2 bases, and 4 bases lay outside the gene matches. CDR3 length: 18 residues. From germline, CDR1 is MNHEY and CDR2 SVGEGT. CDR3 DNA: TGTGCCAGCAGTTACGGTGGACTAGCGGGAACTGGGGCCAACGTCCTGACTTTC. Its translation is CASSYGGLAGTGANVLTF.

The chain employs TRBV5-1 and TRBJ2-7; possibly TRBD1 for D (6 bases). CDR1 is SGHRS, CDR2 YFSETQ, per germline. CDR3 size: 14 residues. V was clipped by 0 bases and J by 1 base, with 8 bases between them. CDR3 sequence: CASSLVQGSYEQYF. DNA of the CDR3: TGCGCCAGCAGCTTGGTACAGGGATCCTACGAGCAGTACTTC.

J is TRBJ2-5 and V is TRBV7-3, with 11 bases aligning to TRBD2. V was clipped by 3 bases and J by 4 bases; unmatched bases: 13. CDR1 is SGHTA, CDR2 FQGTGA, per germline. The CDR3 is 18 amino acids. The CDR3 sequence is CASSFPPGTSGPGETQYF. In DNA form, the CDR3 reads TGTGCCAGCAGCTTTCCCCCCGGGACTAGCGGTCCCGGAGAGACCCAGTACTTC. Filled out from reference TRBV7-3 and TRBJ2-5, the complete variable domain reads GAGVSQTPSNKVTEKGKYVELRCDPISGHTALYWYRQSLGQGPEFLIYFQGTGAADDSGLPNDRFFAVRPEGSVSTLKIQRTERGDSAVYLCASSFPPGTSGPGETQYFGPGTRLLVL.

The gene calls are TRBV10-3 and TRBJ2-3; D possibly corresponds to TRBD2 (6 bases). Germline V gene data show CDR1 as ENHRY and CDR2 as SYGVKD. Deletions cut 6 bases from V and 2 bases from J, with 12 bases between. CDR3 length equals 14 residues. CDR3 residues: CAIRRGRDTDTQYF. The DNA for the CDR3 is TGTGCCATCAGGAGAGGGCGGGACACAGATACGCAGTATTTT.

The gene calls are TRBV5-1 and TRBJ1-4, with a weak D call TRBD1 (5 bases). The V and J ends lost 2 bases and 8 bases respectively, with 13 bases between them. This CDR3 region has 14 residues. Germline V gene sequence: CDR1 SGHRS, CDR2 YFSETQ. The CDR3 sequence is CASSFGSPGEKLFF. Written as DNA, the CDR3 is TGCGCCAGCAGCTTTGGGTCTCCAGGGGAAAAACTGTTTTTT.

This chain's CDR3 is CASSPRLFRTGHLYGYTF. For the CDR3, the DNA is TGTGCCAGCAGTCCGAGATTATTCCGGACAGGGCACCTTTATGGCTACACCTTC. The V gene is TRBV6-2 or TRBV6-3, the J gene TRBJ1-2, with 8 bases identical to TRBD1. Germline V gene lookup returns CDR1 MNHEY and CDR2 SVGEGT. V trimming: 5 bases; J trimming: 5 bases; junction bases outside the gene matches: 19. The CDR3 sequence is 18 residues long.

CDR3 sequence reads: CASSWGGAEAFF. For the CDR3, the DNA is TGTGCCAGCAGTTGGGGGGGGGCTGAAGCTTTCTTT. The chain couples TRBV12-3 or TRBV12-4 to TRBJ1-1; tentative D call: TRBD1 (5 bases). This CDR3 contains 12 residues. Trimming stripped 4 bases from V and 6 bases from J, with 9 bases between.

The rearrangement joins TRBV4-1 to TRBJ2-1; 8 bases match TRBD1. The CDR3 has 17 residues. Unmatched junction bases numbered 8, after V lost 3 bases and J lost 1 base. Germline V lookup: CDR1 MGHRA, CDR2 YSYEKL. Here the CDR3 DNA reads TGCGCCAGCAGCCAGCGAGACAGGGGAGGTTCCTACAATGAGCAGTTCTTC. It is translated as CASSQRDRGGSYNEQFF.

The CDR3 sequence is CASSLAGGLAQETQYF. The CDR3 DNA is TGCGCCAGCAGCTTAGCGGGAGGGTTGGCGCAAGAGACCCAGTACTTC. This rearrangement joins TRBV5-1 to TRBJ2-5, with 10 positions matching TRBD2. The CDR3 runs 16 residues. Germline CDR1 is SGHRS and CDR2 is YFSETQ. With V trimmed by 2 bases and J by 2 bases, 6 bases remained unmatched.

The chain has TRBV4-3 and TRBJ1-2, with D possibly matching TRBD1 (6 bases). V was trimmed by 4 bases and J by 8 bases, leaving 20 bases between them. The CDR3 spans 15 residues. In germline, CDR1 is LGHNA, CDR2 YSLEER. The CDR3 here is CASSPGQIAGEGYTF. The CDR3 nucleotides are TGCGCCAGCAGCCCCGGACAGATAGCAGGTGAAGGCTACACCTTC.

This clone was seen just once. This sequence joins TRBV24-1 and TRBJ2-6; 11 bases are a match to TRBD1. V shed 5 bases and J 4 bases; nucleotides not matched to a gene: 12. Germline values: CDR1 KGHDR, CDR2 SFDVKD. The CDR3 extends over 19 amino acids. The CDR3 DNA sequence: TGTGCCACCAGTGCGGGACAGGGGGTACTTTCCGACGGGGCCAACGTCCTGACTTTC. Encoded protein: CATSAGQGVLSDGANVLTF.

V and J are TRBV10-3 and TRBJ1-5; D perhaps matches TRBD1 (6 bases). Germline V gives CDR1 ENHRY, CDR2 SYGVKD. The CDR3 has 17 residues. Trimming left V 10 bases short and J 4 bases short, with 26 bases between. CDR3 sequence (DNA): TGTGCCACATCGGGCACAGGGACCCAAAGTGGGAATCAGCCCCAGCATTTT. Translating it yields CATSGTGTQSGNQPQHF.

The rearrangement uses TRBV7-3 and TRBJ1-5; D gene unclear. The CDR3 contains 18 residues. Trimming took 1 base from V and 2 from J, leaving 18 bases between them. Germline CDR1 SGHTA, CDR2 FQGTGA. CDR3 nucleotide sequence: TGTGCCAGCAGCTTAATTATCCCACGGATAGAGGGCAATCAGCCCCAGCATTTT. Protein: CASSLIIPRIEGNQPQHF.

This clone was found a few times. The chain combines TRBV2 with TRBJ2-3; 7 bases fit TRBD2. From germline, CDR1 is SNHLY and CDR2 FYNNEI. Trimming took 2 bases from V and 2 from J; bases not matched to a gene: 4. The CDR3 is 15 amino acids. The CDR3 is CASSERGDYTDTQYF. The CDR3 nucleotides read TGTGCCAGCAGTGAACGGGGGGACTACACAGATACGCAGTATTTT.

This chain joins TRBV14 and TRBJ1-1; D is unclear. V lost 4 bases, J lost 4 bases, and 13 bases lay in between. The CDR3 sequence is 14 residues long. Germline V CDR1 and CDR2: SGHDN, FVKESK. The CDR3 loop is CASSRLRVGTEAFF. The CDR3 DNA reads as TGTGCCAGCAGCCGTCTCCGGGTTGGCACTGAAGCTTTCTTT.

The chain couples TRBV30 to TRBJ2-7; a possible D gene is TRBD1 (6 bases). The CDR3 consists of 13 residues. The germline gives CDR1 GTSNPN, CDR2 SVGIG (reference sequence). The V and J ends lost 5 bases and 5 bases respectively, with 16 bases between them. The CDR3 loop reads CAWASGTLHEQYF. In DNA form, the CDR3 reads TGTGCCTGGGCCTCCGGGACACTCCACGAGCAGTACTTC. The full variable domain, completed using reference TRBV30 and TRBJ2-7, is SQTIHQWPATLVQPVGSPLSLECTVEGTSNPNLYWYRQAAGRGLQLLFYSVGIGQISSEVPQNLSASRPQDRQFILSSKKLLLSDSGFYLCAWASGTLHEQYFGPGTRLTVT.

The V and J genes are TRBV27 and TRBJ2-2, with a possible D match to TRBD2 (6 bases). V was clipped by 4 bases and J by 3 bases, with 9 bases between them. CDR3 length equals 14 residues. From germline, CDR1 is MNHEY and CDR2 SMNVEV (reference sequence). CDR3 region: CASSYQRDTGELFF. The CDR3 DNA is TGTGCCAGCAGTTATCAGCGGGACACCGGGGAGCTGTTTTTT.

This sequence joins TRBV6-4 and TRBJ2-3, with TRBD2 identical over 8 bases. The CDR3 runs to 13 residues. Germline V gene sequence: CDR1 MRHNA, CDR2 SNTAGT. The V gene end was trimmed by 10 bases and the J gene end by 6 bases; junction bases not matched to a gene: 9. The CDR3 loop reads CATAASGRDTQYF. Written as DNA, the CDR3 is TGTGCCACCGCCGCTAGCGGGCGGGATACGCAGTATTTT.

This chain links TRBV24-1 with TRBJ2-2; TRBD1 might be the D (6 bases). The CDR3 extends over 15 amino acids. CDR1 is KGHDR, CDR2 SFDVKD, per germline. V lost 5 bases and J 6 bases, leaving 15 bases between the germline ends. As DNA, the CDR3 is TGTGCCACCAGTGGTCCGGGACACCGGTCCGGGGAGCTGTTTTTT. This translates into CATSGPGHRSGELFF.